This T cell receptor (beta chain) is from a study of regulatory T cells in long-lasting Graves disease. Time point meaning: newly diagnosed GD, antithyroid drugs for less than 3 months. Following extraction of RNA from PBMCs, that RNA was used to make the TCR library. Graves' disease diagnoses followed American Thyroid Association guidelines. This clonotype was picked up many times. What it binds is unknown. According to the study, TCR beta libraries were built with iRepertoire HTBI primers and CDR3-region Arm-PCR. MiXCR was run by TCRdb on the multiplex PCR reads, yielding one entry per CDR3 protein. The sample has hundreds of thousands of distinct CDR3 sequences, roughly a sixth seen once. Study outcomes and limitations: Accuracy was perhaps lowered by the small sample size.

The CDR3 is made up of 17 amino acids. CDR1 is SGHTA and CDR2 is FQGNSA in the germline V gene. V lost 1 base and J lost 2; bases outside the gene matches: 5. This sample was also put to use in a study of T cells in Graves' hyperthyroidism and ophthalmopathy.

The clonotype was recovered from a man between 18 and 35 years old with Graves disease. V and J are TRBV7-2 and TRBJ2-5; 12 bases map to TRBD2. This material consisted of peripheral blood mononuclear cells (PBMCs), taken at new diagnosis, from a patient treated with antithyroid drugs. CDR3 residues: CASSLDNGLAGQETQYF. As DNA, the CDR3 is TGTGCCAGCAGCTTAGATAACGGACTAGCGGGACAAGAGACCCAGTACTTC.